Following are 13 T cell receptor beta chains from one sample sequenced in a study of response to subunit inactivated influenza vaccine. One entry per CDR3 protein, called by TCRdb with MiXCR from the RT-PCR reads. This sample has about 240,000 distinct CDR3 sequences; roughly an eighth occur once, and the top ten carry roughly 7.7%. Sample: non-naive T cells sorted from PBMCs, taken roughly 15 days before vaccination. The receptor source for this set is a man aged 50-60 years who received an inactivated influenza vaccine.

The V and J genes are TRBV28 and TRBJ2-7; D ambiguous. Germline V gene data show CDR1 as MDHEN and CDR2 as SYDVKM. The CDR3 contains 14 residues. Trimming pared 2 bases from V and 5 bases from J, leaving 13 bases between. CDR3 protein: CASSLGGMVNEQYF. For the CDR3, the DNA is TGTGCCAGCAGTTTAGGTGGTATGGTAAACGAGCAGTACTTC.

The J gene is TRBJ2-6, the V gene TRBV6-1, with TRBD2 as a possible D gene (5 bases). The germline V gene has CDR1 MNHNS and CDR2 SASEGT. Trimming took 5 bases from V and 4 from J, leaving 9 bases between them. The CDR3 is 14 amino acids. This chain's CDR3 is CASSTPGGANVLTF. The CDR3 bases are TGTGCCAGCAGTACCCCGGGGGGGGCCAACGTCCTGACTTTC.

This clonotype was seen more than once but under ten times. This chain joins TRBV4-3 and TRBJ2-3; D gene unclear. V was shortened by 4 bases and J by 6 bases, with 17 bases between the two germline ends. The CDR3 runs to 15 residues. CDR1 is LGHNA, CDR2 YSLEER, per germline. CDR3 nucleotide sequence: TGCGCCAGCAGCCCCCGACCTGCCCATGGGGATACGCAGTATTTT. Translated: CASSPRPAHGDTQYF.

This clonotype was observed a few times. The J gene is TRBJ2-7, the V gene TRBV20-1; 8 nucleotides agree with TRBD2. This CDR3 is built from 14 residues. Germline V gene sequence: CDR1 DFQATT, CDR2 SNEGSKA (reference sequence). Unmatched junction bases numbered 9, after V lost 1 base and J lost 7 bases. The CDR3 spells CSARGGYGREEQYF. CDR3 bases: TGCAGTGCTAGAGGGGGATACGGGAGGGAAGAGCAGTACTTC.

This clonotype was seen repeatedly, ten times or more. The chain combines TRBV5-1 with TRBJ1-4; D may be TRBD1 (6 bases). Germline CDR1 is SGHRS and CDR2 is YFSETQ. This CDR3 is built from 14 residues. The V end was cut by 4 bases, the J end by 8 bases, with 15 bases between. The CDR3: CASSQGGKEEKLFF. Here the CDR3 DNA reads TGCGCCAGCAGCCAAGGGGGGAAGGAAGAAAAACTGTTTTTT.

Turning to this clonotype: One junction end does not reproduce the germline sequence, and a read error may be involved. This sequence joins TRBV2 and TRBJ2-2; 7 bases line up with TRBD2. CDR1 is SNHLY, CDR2 FYNNEI, per germline. The length of the CDR3 is 15 residues. CDR3 residues: CTSSEEGRGTGELFF. CDR3 bases: TGTACCAGCAGTGAAGAGGGGAGGGGCACCGGGGAGCTGTTTTTT. The whole variable domain, remainder taken from reference TRBV2 and TRBJ2-2, is EPEVTQTPSHQVTQMGQEVILRCVPISNHLYFYWYRQILGQKVEFLVSFYNNEISEKSEIFDDQFSVERPDGSNFTLKIRSTKLEDSAMYFCTSSEEGRGTGELFFGEGSRLTVL.

Comment on this clonotype: This may come from a read error, since a much larger clone is one base off. The chain employs TRBV12-3 or TRBV12-4 and TRBJ2-6; perhaps TRBD2 as D (6 bases). This CDR3 is 19 amino acids long. Here the CDR3 DNA reads TGTGCCAGCTGTTTATGGAGGGTTTTCTCGGGCTCTGGGGCCAACGTCCTGACTTTC. It is translated as CASCLWRVFSGSGANVLTF.

Regarding this clonotype: A much larger clone differs from this one at a single base, so this may be a read error. The rearrangement joins TRBV15 to TRBJ2-1; unclear D gene. The ends were cut back, 7 bases at V and 4 bases at J, with 20 bases in the middle. The CDR3 extends over 16 amino acids. CDR1 is LNHNV, CDR2 YYDKDF, per germline (reference sequence). CDR3 coding DNA: TGTGCCACCATCCAAGCTACGACCCAGCCATACAATGAGCAGTTCTTC. Amino acids: CATIQATTQPYNEQFF.

This clonotype was recorded a few times. This chain joins TRBV20-1 and TRBJ1-4; a possible D gene is TRBD1 (6 bases). Looked up from germline, CDR1 is DFQATT and CDR2 is SNEGSKA (reference sequence). The V gene lost 3 bases and the J gene lost 0 bases, with 20 bases spanning the gap. The CDR3 has 18 residues. The DNA for the CDR3 is TGCAGTGCTAGGGGGTTGACAGGCGATGTTTCAACTAATGAAAAACTGTTTTTT. Residues: CSARGLTGDVSTNEKLFF.

This clonotype was seen more than once but under ten times. The rearrangement joins TRBV7-6 to TRBJ1-5, with D unresolved. CDR3 length: 15 amino acids. Between the trimmed V and J ends, which lost 0 bases and 3 bases, there was a span of 9 bases. Germline V gene sequence: CDR1 SGHVS, CDR2 FNYEAQ. The DNA for the CDR3 is TGTGCCAGCAGCTTAGCCCCAGAGCTCAATCAGCCCCAGCATTTT. Protein product: CASSLAPELNQPQHF.

The CDR3 sequence is CASSLGGGFFGNTIYF. In DNA, the CDR3 is TGTGCCAGCAGTTTGGGAGGGGGCTTTTTTGGAAACACCATATATTTT. The chain is built from TRBV28 and TRBJ1-3; TRBD1 matches 7 bases. The CDR3 is made up of 16 amino acids. Germline CDR1 reads MDHEN; CDR2 reads SYDVKM. The V segment lost 3 bases and the J segment 3 bases; nucleotides outside the gene matches: 8.

This sequence joins TRBV7-3 and TRBJ1-1, with TRBD1 as a possible D gene (5 bases). Trimming left V 5 bases short and J 4 bases short, with 11 bases between. This CDR3 has 13 residues. The germline gives CDR1 SGHTA, CDR2 FQGTGA. CDR3 DNA: TGTGCCAGCAGCCCACAGGCCACCACTGAAGCTTTCTTT. It encodes CASSPQATTEAFF. Full variable domain (remainder filled in from reference TRBV7-3 and TRBJ1-1): GAGVSQTPSNKVTEKGKYVELRCDPISGHTALYWYRQSLGQGPEFLIYFQGTGAADDSGLPNDRFFAVRPEGSVSTLKIQRTERGDSAVYLCASSPQATTEAFFGQGTRLTVV.

In this sample, this clonotype turned up a few times. This chain links TRBV5-5 with TRBJ1-4; D not certain. Germline assignment: CDR1 SGHKS and CDR2 YYEKEE (reference sequence). This CDR3 spans 15 amino acids. The ends were cut back, 2 bases at V and 8 bases at J, with 16 bases in the middle. CDR3 protein: CASSFGGGVDEKLFF. The CDR3 bases are TGTGCCAGCAGCTTCGGAGGCGGGGTTGACGAAAAACTGTTTTTT.